Following are 30 T cell receptor beta chains from one sample sequenced in a study of Tregs in tolerant kidney transplant recipients (dated by TCRdb to about 2019). Transplants used related donors with nonmyeloablative bone marrow transplantation; mixed chimerism was transient in the human trials. The method was the immunoSEQ multiplex PCR assay. As stored in TCRdb, this immuneACCESS dataset retains in-frame rearrangements with V and J assigned. A fraction of the clones does not appear; measured against another copy, unresolved V genes explain less than half of the discrepancy, and the remainder lacks a known reason. Present in this sample are 95,000 or so clones, roughly 93% of which were seen just once. Roughly 1.5% of the sample comes from the top ten. The sample here was CD4+ T cells from blood (PBMCs), taken 12 months after the transplant. These receptors came from a human patient who received a combined kidney and bone marrow transplant. It is possible that, after a transplant, some T cells come from the graft donor.

The chain links TRBV27 to TRBJ2-1; D is ambiguous. CDR1 and CDR2 (germline): MNHEY, SMNVEV (reference sequence). The CDR3 runs 11 residues. The ends were cut back, 9 bases at V and 10 bases at J, with 13 bases in the middle. DNA for the CDR3: TGTGCCAGGGCCCGATCCATCGAGCAGTTCTTC. This codes for CARARSIEQFF.

The chain carries TRBV5-4 and TRBJ2-1, with 9 bases fitting TRBD2. V shed 2 bases, J shed 6 bases, and the junction held 6 bases outside the gene matches. Germline V gene lookup returns CDR1 SGHNT and CDR2 YYREEE (reference sequence). The CDR3 covers 15 residues. CDR3 region: CASSLSSGNLNEQFF. CDR3 in DNA: TGTGCCAGCAGCTTATCTAGCGGGAACCTCAATGAGCAGTTCTTC. The full variable domain, completed using reference TRBV5-4 and TRBJ2-1, is ETGVTQSPTHLIKTRGQQVTLRCSSQSGHNTVSWYQQALGQGPQFIFQYYREEENGRGNFPPRFSGLQFPNYSSELNVNALELDDSALYLCASSLSSGNLNEQFFGPGTRLTVL.

The table lists this clone with a count of one. The chain employs TRBV5-1 and TRBJ2-1, with 10 nucleotides matching TRBD2. This CDR3 has 19 residues. V gave up 3 bases and J gave up 6 bases; unmatched junction bases: 18. The germline V gene encodes CDR1 SGHRS and CDR2 YFSETQ. The CDR3 DNA is TGCGCCAGCAGCTCTACAAATCTTTGGACTAGCGGCGTACCCAATGAGCAGTTCTTC. Its translation: CASSSTNLWTSGVPNEQFF.

The rearrangement links TRBV7-3 to TRBJ2-6; D is possibly TRBD1 (5 bases). The CDR3 spans 17 residues. Germline V gives CDR1 SGHTA, CDR2 FQGTGA. The V end lost 4 bases, the J end lost 0 bases, and 13 bases lay between the germline ends. As DNA, the CDR3 is TGTGCCAGCAGCTCGGTCAGGGTGGTCTCTGGGGCCAACGTCCTGACTTTC. Translating it yields CASSSVRVVSGANVLTF.

The chain combines TRBV5-6 with TRBJ2-7; TRBD1 matches at 7 bases. V lost 4 bases and J lost 5; bases outside the gene matches: 12. The germline CDR1 and CDR2 sequences are SGHDT and YYEEEE. The CDR3 sequence is 15 residues long. CDR3 coding DNA: TGTGCCAGCAGCGCACGACAGGGTAGGTTTAACGAGCAGTACTTC. Encoded protein: CASSARQGRFNEQYF.

This clone came up a few times. J is TRBJ1-3 and V is TRBV5-4, with 7 positions matching TRBD1. Germline assignment: CDR1 SGHNT and CDR2 YYREEE (reference sequence). This CDR3 is built from 16 residues. The ends lost 2 bases at V and 0 bases at J; junction bases unmatched: 5. The CDR3 loop is CASSLGTANSGNTIYF. The CDR3 DNA reads TGTGCCAGCAGCTTAGGGACAGCTAACTCTGGAAACACCATATATTTT.

The rearrangement uses TRBV9 and TRBJ1-2, with 9 bases matching TRBD1. Germline-derived CDR1 and CDR2 are SGDLS and YYNGEE. This CDR3 spans 15 amino acids. V was pared by 1 base and J by 5 bases, with 6 bases of the junction left unmatched. This chain's CDR3 is CASSVTGTGKYGYTF. DNA of the CDR3: TGTGCCAGCAGCGTAACCGGGACAGGGAAGTATGGCTACACCTTC.

This rearrangement joins TRBV7-2 to TRBJ2-1, with TRBD2 matching 9 bases. J gave up 5 bases and V 5 bases, and 4 bases lay outside the gene matches. This CDR3 has 14 residues. Germline loops: CDR1 SGHTA, CDR2 FQGNSA. This CDR3 reads CASSRTSVNNEQFF. The CDR3 DNA reads as TGTGCCAGCAGCCGGACTAGCGTAAACAATGAGCAGTTCTTC.

J is TRBJ2-3 and V is TRBV30, with D possibly matching TRBD2 (6 bases). Germline loops: CDR1 GTSNPN, CDR2 SVGIG (reference sequence). There are 13 residues in the CDR3. V dropped 0 bases and J dropped 4 bases, with 8 bases sitting between them. The CDR3 coding sequence is TGTGCCTGGAGTGTCGGGAGCTCAGATACGCAGTATTTT. This translates into CAWSVGSSDTQYF. Supplemented by reference TRBV30 and TRBJ2-3, the full variable domain reads SQTIHQWPATLVQPVGSPLSLECTVEGTSNPNLYWYRQAAGRGLQLLFYSVGIGQISSEVPQNLSASRPQDRQFILSSKKLLLSDSGFYLCAWSVGSSDTQYFGPGTRLTVL.

J is TRBJ2-4 and V is TRBV7-6; maybe TRBD2 (6 bases). The CDR3 consists of 14 residues. The germline V and J ends were trimmed by 5 bases and 8 bases, with 16 bases remaining between them. CDR1 and CDR2 (germline): SGHVS, FNYEAQ. The CDR3 protein is CASSPRAGTDIQYF. For the CDR3, the DNA is TGTGCCAGCAGCCCCCGTGCGGGAACGGACATTCAGTACTTC.

This clone was picked up one time. The V gene is TRBV5-1, the J gene TRBJ2-2; TRBD2 matches at 9 bases. J was trimmed by 3 bases and V by 6 bases; bases with no gene match: 6. Germline CDR1 SGHRS, CDR2 YFSETQ. CDR3 length: 15 residues. CDR3 residues: CASTLAGADTGELFF. In nucleotides, the CDR3 is TGCGCCAGCACCTTAGCGGGGGCCGACACCGGGGAGCTGTTTTTT.

The chain couples TRBV5-1 to TRBJ2-1, with a weak D call TRBD1 (5 bases). Trimming left V 2 bases short and J 0 bases short, with 15 bases between. The CDR3 contains 17 residues. The germline CDR1 and CDR2 sequences are SGHRS and YFSETQ. The CDR3 DNA reads TGCGCCAGCAGCTTCAAAGGGGCCCAAAACTCCTACAATGAGCAGTTCTTC. Translation: CASSFKGAQNSYNEQFF.

This rearrangement joins TRBV11-2 to TRBJ2-2; D gene uncertain. Germline-derived CDR1 and CDR2 are SGHAT and FQNNGV. Between the trimmed V and J ends, which lost 4 bases and 0 bases, there was a span of 6 bases. CDR3 length: 14 amino acids. CDR3 nucleotide sequence: TGTGCCAGCAGCTATAACACGAACACCGGGGAGCTGTTTTTT. It is translated as CASSYNTNTGELFF.

The chain is built from TRBV29-1 and TRBJ1-2; 8 bases fit TRBD1. The germline gives CDR1 SQVTM, CDR2 ANQGSEA. This CDR3 is 13 amino acids long. Trimming removed 7 bases from V and 8 bases from J; junction bases left unmatched: 12. The CDR3 is CSGEMATGAGYTF. For the CDR3, the DNA is TGCAGCGGAGAGATGGCGACAGGGGCGGGCTACACCTTC.

This clone was detected only a few times. The genes are TRBV2 and TRBJ1-2; 9 nucleotides agree with TRBD1. This CDR3 has 16 residues. V gave up 7 bases and J gave up 4 bases; unmatched junction bases: 13. CDR1 is SNHLY and CDR2 is FYNNEI in the germline V gene. The CDR3 reads CASKGTGTGFGYGYTF. Here the CDR3 DNA reads TGTGCCAGCAAGGGGACCGGGACAGGGTTTGGCTATGGCTACACCTTC.

V and J are TRBV19 and TRBJ2-3, with TRBD2 identical over 7 bases. V shed 5 bases, J shed 2 bases, and the junction held 10 bases outside the gene matches. The CDR3 spans 16 residues. From germline, CDR1 is LNHDA and CDR2 SQIVND (reference sequence). This chain's CDR3 is CASSVPTSSLTDTQYF. The CDR3 DNA is TGTGCCAGTAGTGTACCGACTAGCAGCCTCACAGATACGCAGTATTTT. Drawing the rest from reference TRBV19 and TRBJ2-3, the complete variable domain is DGGITQSPKYLFRKEGQNVTLSCEQNLNHDAMYWYRQDPGQGLRLIYYSQIVNDFQKGDIAEGYSVSREKKESFPLTVTSAQKNPTAFYLCASSVPTSSLTDTQYFGPGTRLTVL.

Details on this clone: At one end, the junction sequence differs from germline, possibly due to a read error. At the DNA level, this CDR3 is encoded by other sequences in the same sample as well. The chain recombines TRBV7-2 with TRBJ1-6; tentative D call: TRBD1 (5 bases). Looked up from germline, CDR1 is SGHTA and CDR2 is FQGNSA. CDR3 length equals 15 residues. The CDR3 DNA sequence: TGTGCCAGCAGCTTCGGAGGGGCGAGGAATTCCCCCCTCCACTTT. Translation gives CASSFGGARNSPLHF.

The CDR3 is CASSLAHGTDTQYF. In DNA form, the CDR3 reads TGTGCCAGCAGCTTAGCACATGGCACAGATACGCAGTATTTT. The chain links TRBV7-2 to TRBJ2-3, with D hard to call. CDR3 length equals 14 residues. V lost 0 bases and J 1 base, leaving 5 bases between the germline ends. Germline V gene data show CDR1 as SGHTA and CDR2 as FQGNSA.

This clone was recorded once. Additional DNA sequences in this sample encode the identical CDR3. The chain is built from TRBV27 and TRBJ1-6; maybe TRBD1 (6 bases). Germline assignment: CDR1 MNHEY and CDR2 SMNVEV (reference sequence). The ends were cut back, 10 bases at V and 5 bases at J, with 15 bases in the middle. CDR3 length equals 14 residues. Written as DNA, the CDR3 is TGTGCCAACATACAGGGCCCCCATAATTCACCCCTCCACTTT. Its translation: CANIQGPHNSPLHF.

The chain recombines TRBV28 with TRBJ1-2, with 7 nucleotides matching TRBD1. The V gene end was trimmed by 6 bases and the J gene end by 3 bases; junction bases not matched to a gene: 4. CDR1 and CDR2 (germline): MDHEN, SYDVKM. The CDR3 consists of 13 residues. The CDR3: CASRQTGYYGYTF. The CDR3 DNA is TGTGCCAGCAGGCAGACAGGGTACTATGGCTACACCTTC.

The V gene is TRBV4-3, the J gene TRBJ2-5; tentative D call: TRBD1 (6 bases). Germline values: CDR1 LGHNA, CDR2 YSLEER. The CDR3 consists of 14 residues. V lost 4 bases and J lost 4, with 13 bases in between. The CDR3 is CASSPRGFGETQYF. CDR3 DNA: TGCGCCAGCAGCCCCAGGGGTTTTGGAGAGACCCAGTACTTC.

The rearrangement uses TRBV4-1 and TRBJ2-2; 9 bases line up with TRBD2. V shed 1 base and J 7 bases; nucleotides not matched to a gene: 4. The CDR3 sequence is 15 residues long. The germline V gene encodes CDR1 MGHRA and CDR2 YSYEKL. This CDR3 reads CASSQVGLASGELFF. CDR3 nucleotides: TGCGCCAGCAGCCAAGTGGGACTAGCAAGCGGGGAGCTGTTTTTT.

The rearrangement joins TRBV23-1 to TRBJ2-7; 7 bases are shared with TRBD1. TRBV23-1 is an ORF, with its function uncertain. The junction had 7 bases not matched to a gene; V was cut back by 7 bases and J by 7 bases. The length of the CDR3 is 12 residues. CDR3 residues: CASIRQGREQYF. The CDR3 nucleotides read TGCGCCAGCATCAGACAGGGCAGAGAGCAGTACTTC.

V usage is TRBV19 and J usage is TRBJ2-5, with 15 positions matching TRBD2. Germline CDR1 reads LNHDA; CDR2 reads SQIVND (reference sequence). V was pared by 3 bases and J by 4 bases, with 3 bases of the junction left unmatched. CDR3 length: 16 amino acids. CDR3 loop: CASSIGGLAGGETQYF. In DNA form, the CDR3 reads TGTGCCAGTAGTATCGGGGGACTAGCGGGAGGAGAGACCCAGTACTTC.

This clone showed up just once. The genes are TRBV4-2 and TRBJ2-2; 9 bases fit TRBD2. Losses at the gene ends were 4 bases for V and 1 base for J; bases not matched to a gene: 1. The CDR3 has 15 residues. Germline assignment: CDR1 LGHNA and CDR2 YNFKEQ. CDR3 coding DNA: TGTGCCAGCAGCCTGACTAGCGGGAACACCGGGGAGCTGTTTTTT. Its translation is CASSLTSGNTGELFF.

The rearrangement uses TRBV27 and TRBJ2-5, with 8 bases that match TRBD1. Germline V gives CDR1 MNHEY, CDR2 SMNVEV (reference sequence). J was trimmed by 3 bases and V by 6 bases; bases with no gene match: 3. The CDR3 spans 13 residues. The CDR3 sequence is CASRPQGEETQYF. The CDR3 nucleotides read TGTGCCAGCAGACCACAGGGGGAAGAGACCCAGTACTTC.

This rearrangement joins TRBV7-9 to TRBJ1-2; 7 bases fit TRBD1. CDR3 length equals 16 residues. Germline CDR1 and CDR2: SEHNR and FQNEAQ (reference sequence). V lost 5 bases to trimming and J lost 3 bases; unmatched junction nucleotides: 12. The CDR3 sequence: CASSKRRTGPHYGYTF. The CDR3 coding sequence is TGTGCCAGCAGCAAAAGACGGACAGGACCTCACTATGGCTACACCTTC.

The V call is TRBV2, the J call TRBJ2-7, with 14 bases that match TRBD2. The CDR3 consists of 16 residues. Unmatched junction bases numbered 6, after V lost 6 bases and J lost 2 bases. Germline lookup yields CDR1 SNHLY and CDR2 FYNNEI. Here the CDR3 DNA reads TGTGCCAGCAGGGGACTAGCGGGAGTAAGCACCTACGAGCAGTACTTC. Its protein product is CASRGLAGVSTYEQYF.

The chain combines TRBV5-5 with TRBJ1-1; 11 bases agree with TRBD1. The CDR3 covers 16 residues. CDR1 and CDR2 from the germline V gene are SGHKS and YYEKEE (reference sequence). V shed 1 base and J 11 bases; nucleotides not matched to a gene: 13. CDR3 residues: CASSLSPGTGGRNAFF. CDR3 sequence (DNA): TGTGCCAGCAGCTTGAGTCCCGGGACAGGGGGAAGGAATGCTTTCTTT.

This clone came up a few times. V and J are TRBV29-1 and TRBJ2-3, with 7 bases fitting TRBD1. Germline V gene sequence: CDR1 SQVTM, CDR2 ANQGSEA. This CDR3 has 16 amino acids. With V trimmed by 5 bases and J by 0 bases, 11 bases remained unmatched. The CDR3 coding sequence is TGCAGCGTTAAGGGACAGAAACTTTCTAGCACAGATACGCAGTATTTT. Translation gives CSVKGQKLSSTDTQYF.